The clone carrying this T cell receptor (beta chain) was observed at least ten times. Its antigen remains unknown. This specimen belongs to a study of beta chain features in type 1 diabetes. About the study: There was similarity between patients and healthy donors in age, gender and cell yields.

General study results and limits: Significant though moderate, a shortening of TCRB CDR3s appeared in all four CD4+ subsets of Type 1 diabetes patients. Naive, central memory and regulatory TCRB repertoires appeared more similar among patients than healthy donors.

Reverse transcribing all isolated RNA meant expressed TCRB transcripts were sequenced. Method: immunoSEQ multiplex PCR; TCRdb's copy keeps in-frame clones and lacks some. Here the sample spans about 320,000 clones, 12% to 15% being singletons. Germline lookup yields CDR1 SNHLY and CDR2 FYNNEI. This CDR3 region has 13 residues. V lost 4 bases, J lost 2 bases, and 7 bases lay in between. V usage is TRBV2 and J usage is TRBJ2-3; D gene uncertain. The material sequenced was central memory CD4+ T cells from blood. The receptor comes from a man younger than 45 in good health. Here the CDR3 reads CASSAALTDTQYF. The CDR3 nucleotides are TGTGCCAGCAGTGCGGCCCTCACAGATACGCAGTATTTT.